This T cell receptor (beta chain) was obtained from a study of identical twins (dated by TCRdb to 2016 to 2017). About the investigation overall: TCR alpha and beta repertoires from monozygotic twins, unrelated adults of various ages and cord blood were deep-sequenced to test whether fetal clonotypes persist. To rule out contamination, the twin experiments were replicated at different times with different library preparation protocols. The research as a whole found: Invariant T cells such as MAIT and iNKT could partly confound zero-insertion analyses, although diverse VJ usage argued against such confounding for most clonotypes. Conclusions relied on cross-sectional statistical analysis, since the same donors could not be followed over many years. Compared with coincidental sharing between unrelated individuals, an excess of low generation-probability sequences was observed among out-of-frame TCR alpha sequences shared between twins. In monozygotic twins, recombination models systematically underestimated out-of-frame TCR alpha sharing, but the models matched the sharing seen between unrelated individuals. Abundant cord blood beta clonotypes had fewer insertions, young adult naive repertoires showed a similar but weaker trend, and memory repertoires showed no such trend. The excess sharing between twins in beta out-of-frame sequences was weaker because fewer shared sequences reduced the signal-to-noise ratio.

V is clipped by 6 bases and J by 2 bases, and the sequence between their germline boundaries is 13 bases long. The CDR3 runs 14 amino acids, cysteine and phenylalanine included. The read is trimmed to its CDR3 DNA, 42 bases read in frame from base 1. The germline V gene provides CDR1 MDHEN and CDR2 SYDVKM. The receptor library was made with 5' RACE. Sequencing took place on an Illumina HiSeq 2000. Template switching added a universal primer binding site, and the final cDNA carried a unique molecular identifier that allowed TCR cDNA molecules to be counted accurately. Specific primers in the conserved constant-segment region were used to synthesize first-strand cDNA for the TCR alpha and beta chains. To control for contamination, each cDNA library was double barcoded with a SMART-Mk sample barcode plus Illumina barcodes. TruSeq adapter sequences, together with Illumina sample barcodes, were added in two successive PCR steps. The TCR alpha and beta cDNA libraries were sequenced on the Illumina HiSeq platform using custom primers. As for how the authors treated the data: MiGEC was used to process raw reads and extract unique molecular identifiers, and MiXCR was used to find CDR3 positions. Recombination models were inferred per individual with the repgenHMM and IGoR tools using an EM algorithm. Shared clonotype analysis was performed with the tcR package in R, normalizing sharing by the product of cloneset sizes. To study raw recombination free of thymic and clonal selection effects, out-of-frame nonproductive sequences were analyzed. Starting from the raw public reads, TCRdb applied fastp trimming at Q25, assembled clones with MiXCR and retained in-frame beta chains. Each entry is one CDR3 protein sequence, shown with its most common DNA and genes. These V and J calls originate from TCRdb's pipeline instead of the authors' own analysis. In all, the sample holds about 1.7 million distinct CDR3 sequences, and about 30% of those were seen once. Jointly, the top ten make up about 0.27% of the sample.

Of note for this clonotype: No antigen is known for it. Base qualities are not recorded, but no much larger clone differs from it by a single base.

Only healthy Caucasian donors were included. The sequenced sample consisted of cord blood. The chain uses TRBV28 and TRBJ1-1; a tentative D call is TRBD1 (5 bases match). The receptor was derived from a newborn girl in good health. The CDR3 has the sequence CASSSGWGNTEAFF. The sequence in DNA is TGTGCCAGCAGCTCAGGGTGGGGTAACACTGAAGCTTTCTTT.